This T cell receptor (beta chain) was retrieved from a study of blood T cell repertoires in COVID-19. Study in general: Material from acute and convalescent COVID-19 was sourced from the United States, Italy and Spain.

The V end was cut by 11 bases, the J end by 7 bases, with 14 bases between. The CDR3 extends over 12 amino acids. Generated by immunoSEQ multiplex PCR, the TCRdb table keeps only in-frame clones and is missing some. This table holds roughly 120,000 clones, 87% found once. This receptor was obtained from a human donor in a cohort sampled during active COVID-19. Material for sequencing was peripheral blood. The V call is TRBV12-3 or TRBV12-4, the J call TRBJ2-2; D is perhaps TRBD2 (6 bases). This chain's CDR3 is CADGLSGGELFF. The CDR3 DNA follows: TGTGCCGACGGACTTAGCGGCGGGGAGCTGTTTTTT.